This T cell receptor beta chain was documented in a study of blood T cell repertoires in COVID-19. This clone was recorded a few times. Cohort allocation depended upon clinical history that participants reported. Donors of Cohort 3 who recovered were those that had two negative PCRs, clearance, or symptom resolution. V was pared by 4 bases and J by 2 bases, with 4 bases of the junction left unmatched. The V gene's germline CDR1 is LGHNA and CDR2 YNFKEQ. This CDR3 is built from 15 residues. Only in-frame clones appear in the TCRdb table, and some are missing; sequencing was by immunoSEQ multiplex PCR. In the table there are over 250,000 clones, around 91% of which are singletons.

Sample: PBMCs or T cells enriched from blood (not recorded which). The receptor's source is a woman under 30 who had recovered from COVID-19. The chain is built from TRBV4-2 and TRBJ2-7, with 11 bases fitting TRBD1. The CDR3 region is CASSPGQGAPYEQYF. In DNA, the CDR3 is TGTGCCAGCAGCCCTGGACAGGGGGCACCCTACGAGCAGTACTTC.